This TCR beta chain was sequenced in a study of T cells in Graves' hyperthyroidism and ophthalmopathy. This clonotype was seen repeatedly, ten times or more. Germline V CDR1 and CDR2: SEHNR, FQNEAQ (reference sequence). The CDR3 spans 15 residues. V lost 5 bases, J lost 0 bases, and 10 bases lay in between. The source material, RNA transcripts, was used to amplify TCR beta CDR3 regions. In the first-round RT-PCR of the TCR CDR3, the HTBI primer set was used. TCRdb itself ran the multiplex PCR reads through MiXCR, one entry per CDR3 protein. The sample holds hundreds of thousands of distinct CDR3 sequences, less than 45% seen once.

The TCR sequence derives from an adult man with Graves' disease, either hyperthyroidism or ophthalmopathy (not recorded which). The gene calls are TRBV7-9 and TRBJ1-4; D gene ambiguous. The sequencing input was peripheral blood or thyroid tissue (not recorded which). In DNA form, the CDR3 reads TGTGCCAGCAGCCGCGACACCGCAACTAATGAAAAACTGTTTTTT. Protein: CASSRDTATNEKLFF.